These 4 T cell receptor beta chains were all obtained from the same sample, sequenced in a study of CD8 T cells in Susac syndrome. Random-hexamer reverse transcription was applied to roughly 0.5 to 1 ug RNA. Via MiXCR, TCRdb re-called the immunoSEQ multiplex PCR reads, giving one row per CDR3 protein. The profile shows around 99,000 distinct CDR3 sequences, around 95% of them singletons. The sample taken for sequencing was CD4+ T cells from PBMCs. These receptors came from a human donor in good health.

This clonotype was recorded once. The rearrangement uses TRBV11-2 and TRBJ2-3, with D unclear. Germline-derived CDR1 and CDR2 are SGHAT and FQNNGV. The CDR3 loop spans 14 amino acids. Trimming left V 4 bases short and J 3 bases short, with 11 bases between. The CDR3 coding sequence is TGTGCCAGCAGCTCCCTAACGGTGACAGATACGCAGTATTTT. Its translation: CASSSLTVTDTQYF.

This chain joins TRBV27 and TRBJ2-7; 11 nucleotides match TRBD1. CDR1 and CDR2 from the germline V gene are MNHEY and SMNVEV (reference sequence). Losses at the gene ends were 4 bases for V and 5 bases for J; bases not matched to a gene: 7. This CDR3 has 15 amino acids. The CDR3 nucleotides are TGTGCCAGCAGTTCGGCCGGGACAGGGGGTGACGAGCAGTACTTC. Protein: CASSSAGTGGDEQYF.

This clonotype has just one count. The chain is built from TRBV5-4 and TRBJ2-5; 12 positions agree with TRBD2. V lost 4 bases, J lost 2 bases, and 6 bases stayed unmatched. CDR3 size: 16 residues. Germline V gene sequence: CDR1 SGHNT, CDR2 YYREEE (reference sequence). CDR3 sequence: CASSGTSGRKQETQYF. CDR3 DNA: TGTGCCAGCAGCGGTACTAGCGGGAGGAAACAAGAGACCCAGTACTTC.

V and J are TRBV2 and TRBJ2-7; D could derive from TRBD1 or TRBD2 (5 bases each). V was shortened by 4 bases and J by 7 bases, with 17 bases between the two germline ends. CDR1 and CDR2 (germline): SNHLY, FYNNEI. The CDR3 spans 14 residues. The CDR3, as DNA: TGTGCCAGCAGTGGGACAACTACAACGGGGGAGCAGTACTTC. Its translation: CASSGTTTTGEQYF. The whole variable domain, filled in from reference TRBV2 and TRBJ2-7, reads EPEVTQTPSHQVTQMGQEVILRCVPISNHLYFYWYRQILGQKVEFLVSFYNNEISEKSEIFDDQFSVERPDGSNFTLKIRSTKLEDSAMYFCASSGTTTTGEQYFGPGTRLTVT.